In its sample, the clone carrying this T cell receptor beta chain was seen once. The antigen is unknown. This CDR3 is 19 amino acids long. V was pared by 3 bases and J by 0 bases, with 20 bases between. Germline assignment: CDR1 SGHAT and CDR2 FQNNGV. Clones were sequenced by immunoSEQ multiplex PCR, and TCRdb holds only the in-frame ones, with some missing. This sample has some 130,000 clones, with 80% to 95% found just once. These data originate in a study of T cell responses to AZD1222 COVID-19 vaccine. Notes on the study in general: Repertoire sampling occurred only after the peak T cell response. In a largely white British group with more females than males, clonal diversity was possibly underestimated. Vaccine-associated CD4 TCRs ranged over spike, dominating at 160-218 and 743-854.

V usage is TRBV11-2 and J usage is TRBJ2-2, with D maybe TRBD1 (6 bases). The material sequenced was peripheral blood, taken on day 0 of AZD1222 vaccination. This TCR was sampled from an adult in good health. Written as DNA, the CDR3 is TGTGCCAGCAGCTTGCTTACGACTCCTGACAGGCCGAACACCGGGGAGCTGTTTTTT. This gives the protein CASSLLTTPDRPNTGELFF.